This T cell receptor (beta chain) comes out of a study of graft-versus-host responses after intestinal transplantation. Turning to the study itself: Recipients were all induced with anti-thymocyte globulin, then given tacrolimus and steroids for 3 to 4 years. General study findings and limits: There was an association between peak levels of circulating GvH clones and early post-transplant HvG declines.

Germline assignment: CDR1 LNHDA and CDR2 SQIVND (reference sequence). The V end lost 9 bases, the J end lost 0 bases, and 15 bases lay between the germline ends. The CDR3 consists of 15 residues. Method: immunoSEQ multiplex PCR; TCRdb's copy keeps in-frame clones and lacks some. The data show 33,000 or so clones, around 94% seen once. About this clone itself: Its target is unknown.

This receptor was obtained from a human patient who received an intestinal transplant, so some T cells may come from the graft donor. V usage is TRBV19 and J usage is TRBJ2-1; D is possibly TRBD2 (5 bases). Sequenced here: PBMCs, sampled 16 days after intestinal transplant. The CDR3 sequence is CASTLSGSSYNEQFF. CDR3 nucleotide sequence: TGTGCCAGCACGTTGTCTGGGAGCTCCTACAATGAGCAGTTCTTC. The full variable domain, with the rest looked up from reference TRBV19 and TRBJ2-1, is DGGITQSPKYLFRKEGQNVTLSCEQNLNHDAMYWYRQDPGQGLRLIYYSQIVNDFQKGDIAEGYSVSREKKESFPLTVTSAQKNPTAFYLCASTLSGSSYNEQFFGPGTRLTVL.